Listed here are 17 T cell receptor beta chains from one sample, sequenced in a study of cytomegalovirus exposure and HLA in healthy donors. TCRdb's copy holds only in-frame clones and misses some; the assay was immunoSEQ multiplex PCR. The sample carries 65,000 or so clones, 92% recorded once. The source material was PBMCs. These receptors all come from a woman aged 18 to 35 in good health and CMV-seronegative.

The V and J genes are TRBV7-2 and TRBJ2-2; 12 nucleotides agree with TRBD2. The CDR3 is 16 residues long. Germline trimming cut 3 bases from V and 6 bases from J; bases unmatched to any gene: 5. CDR1 and CDR2 from the germline V gene are SGHTA and FQGNSA. CDR3 sequence reads: CASSFPGLAGSGELFF. The CDR3 DNA reads TGTGCCAGCAGCTTCCCGGGACTAGCGGGCTCCGGGGAGCTGTTTTTT.

The rearrangement uses TRBV28 and TRBJ2-7; 8 nucleotides match TRBD1. CDR1 and CDR2 from the germline V gene are MDHEN and SYDVKM. With 6 bases clipped from V and 2 bases from J, the junction kept 9 bases outside the gene matches. This CDR3 region has 15 residues. DNA for the CDR3: TGTGCCAGCAGCTCCCGGACAGGGCATACCTACGAGCAGTACTTC. It codes for CASSSRTGHTYEQYF.

The V call is TRBV5-6, the J call TRBJ1-1; TRBD1 is a possible D gene (5 bases). There are 16 residues in the CDR3. Between the trimmed V and J ends, which lost 4 bases and 0 bases, there was a span of 16 bases. CDR1 SGHDT and CDR2 YYEEEE come from the germline V gene. The CDR3 region is CASSPLGGGMNTEAFF. As DNA, the CDR3 is TGTGCCAGCAGCCCCCTTGGGGGAGGTATGAACACTGAAGCTTTCTTT.

The V and J genes are TRBV5-1 and TRBJ1-2; D unresolved. V lost 4 bases to trimming and J lost 7 bases, with 14 bases between them. This CDR3 region has 13 residues. In germline, CDR1 is SGHRS, CDR2 YFSETQ. The DNA for the CDR3 is TGCGCCAGCAGCCTCGAACGTGGGAGTGGCTACACCTTC. Translated, it gives CASSLERGSGYTF.

V is TRBV7-6 and J is TRBJ1-2, with a possible D match to TRBD1 (5 bases). With 4 bases removed from V and 8 bases from J, the gap between germline ends came to 23 bases. The germline gives CDR1 SGHVS, CDR2 FNYEAQ. The CDR3 extends over 16 amino acids. The CDR3 DNA reads TGTGCCAGCAGCTCGGGGTTATCGGACGGGGGGTGGGGCTACACCTTC. Its translation: CASSSGLSDGGWGYTF. The entire variable domain, with the rest obtained from reference TRBV7-6 and TRBJ1-2, is as follows: GAGVSQSPRYKVTKRGQDVALRCDPISGHVSLYWYRQALGQGPEFLTYFNYEAQQDKSGLPNDRFSAERPEGSISTLTIQRTEQRDSAMYRCASSSGLSDGGWGYTFGSGTRLTVV.

The J gene is TRBJ2-5, the V gene TRBV28; 12 bases map to TRBD2. The germline V gene encodes CDR1 MDHEN and CDR2 SYDVKM. Unmatched junction bases numbered 7, after V lost 5 bases and J lost 0 bases. The CDR3 has 17 amino acids. CDR3 region: CASSPLTSGSDQETQYF. The CDR3 DNA reads as TGTGCCAGCAGTCCCCTGACTAGCGGGAGTGACCAAGAGACCCAGTACTTC.

This chain uses TRBV2 with TRBJ1-5, with unresolved D. Germline-derived CDR1 and CDR2 are SNHLY and FYNNEI. The CDR3 totals 12 residues. Trimming took 6 bases from V and 2 from J, leaving 5 bases between them. CDR3 amino acids: CASRQGNQPQHF. The CDR3 nucleotides read TGTGCCAGCAGGCAGGGCAATCAGCCCCAGCATTTT.

Notes on this clone: One end of the junction fails to match germline, which may point to a read error. The chain links TRBV7-7 to TRBJ2-3, with TRBD2 matching over 14 bases. Looked up from germline, CDR1 is SSHAT and CDR2 is FNYEAQ (reference sequence). The CDR3 runs to 17 residues. DNA for the CDR3: TGTGCTAGCAGCTTAACACCGGGACTAGCGGGAGCAGATACGCAGTATTTT. As protein: CASSLTPGLAGADTQYF. The full variable domain, its missing parts supplied by reference TRBV7-7 and TRBJ2-3, is GAGVSQSPRYKVTKRGQDVTLRCDPISSHATLYWYQQALGQGPEFLTYFNYEAQPDKSGLPSDRFSAERPEGSISTLTIQRTEQRDSAMYRCASSLTPGLAGADTQYFGPGTRLTVL.

The chain combines TRBV2 with TRBJ2-4; D unclear. Germline lookup yields CDR1 SNHLY and CDR2 FYNNEI. With 7 bases removed from V and 0 bases from J, the gap between germline ends came to 10 bases. There are 14 residues in the CDR3. The CDR3 nucleotides read TGTGCCAGCAACAATCCGCTAGCCAAAAACATTCAGTACTTC. Translation gives CASNNPLAKNIQYF. The whole variable domain, filled in from reference TRBV2 and TRBJ2-4, reads EPEVTQTPSHQVTQMGQEVILRCVPISNHLYFYWYRQILGQKVEFLVSFYNNEISEKSEIFDDQFSVERPDGSNFTLKIRSTKLEDSAMYFCASNNPLAKNIQYFGAGTRLSVL.

This clone was counted only a few times. The rearrangement joins TRBV28 to TRBJ2-7; tentative D call: TRBD1 (6 bases). Trimming took off 7 bases at V and 11 bases at J, with 21 bases between the two ends. The germline V gene encodes CDR1 MDHEN and CDR2 SYDVKM. The CDR3 is made up of 13 amino acids. The CDR3 nucleotides are TGTGCCAGCATGGAAAACTACACGGGACATAAGTACTTC. Translating gives CASMENYTGHKYF.

The CDR3 loop reads CASSSVRTERNTIYF. The CDR3 bases are TGTGCCAGCAGTTCGGTCAGGACAGAGCGAAACACCATATATTTT. V usage is TRBV28 and J usage is TRBJ1-3; possibly TRBD1 for D (6 bases). Germline CDR1 and CDR2: MDHEN and SYDVKM. The V gene lost 4 bases and the J gene lost 5 bases, with 15 bases spanning the gap. This CDR3 is built from 15 residues.

This chain joins TRBV2 and TRBJ2-7; no firm D call. Germline V gene data show CDR1 as SNHLY and CDR2 as FYNNEI. The CDR3 consists of 13 residues. The germline V and J ends were trimmed by 0 bases and 6 bases, with 9 bases remaining between them. The CDR3 loop is CASSEALLGEQYF. In DNA form, the CDR3 reads TGTGCCAGCAGTGAAGCGCTTCTCGGCGAGCAGTACTTC. Complete variable domain (other parts from reference TRBV2 and TRBJ2-7): EPEVTQTPSHQVTQMGQEVILRCVPISNHLYFYWYRQILGQKVEFLVSFYNNEISEKSEIFDDQFSVERPDGSNFTLKIRSTKLEDSAMYFCASSEALLGEQYFGPGTRLTVT.

V usage is TRBV10-3 and J usage is TRBJ2-7, with TRBD1 as a possible D gene (6 bases). This CDR3 is built from 15 residues. Trimming shortened V by 2 bases and J by 0 bases, and 11 bases separated the two germline ends. CDR1 ENHRY and CDR2 SYGVKD come from the germline V gene. The CDR3 bases are TGTGCCATCAGTGAGGTGGGGGCCGTCTCCTACGAGCAGTACTTC. Translation: CAISEVGAVSYEQYF.

The chain couples TRBV6-5 to TRBJ1-5, with D tentatively TRBD1 (6 bases). The CDR3 sequence is 14 residues long. Germline values: CDR1 MNHEY, CDR2 SVGAGI. V was trimmed by 6 bases and J by 7 bases, leaving 16 bases between them. Here the CDR3 reads CASSHYRASQPQHF. CDR3 DNA: TGTGCCAGCAGCCATTACAGGGCTTCCCAGCCCCAGCATTTT.

The count of this clone is one. The chain employs TRBV27 and TRBJ1-1, with TRBD1 matching 7 bases. V lost 1 base to trimming and J lost 5 bases; unmatched junction nucleotides: 22. The CDR3 spans 20 residues. Germline lookup yields CDR1 MNHEY and CDR2 SMNVEV (reference sequence). The CDR3 reads CASSLFVSPWDSGGSTEAFF. CDR3 DNA sequence: TGTGCCAGCAGTTTATTTGTCTCACCGTGGGACAGTGGAGGTTCGACTGAAGCTTTCTTT.

The genes are TRBV5-4 and TRBJ1-1, with 8 bases that match TRBD1. With V trimmed by 0 bases and J by 3 bases, 4 bases remained unmatched. There are 15 residues in the CDR3. In germline, CDR1 is SGHNT, CDR2 YYREEE (reference sequence). The DNA of the CDR3 is TGTGCCAGCAGCTTGGGGGACAGGTGGGACACTGAAGCTTTCTTT. This encodes CASSLGDRWDTEAFF.

The CDR3 spells CASSSSTLPTGYEQYF. The CDR3 DNA sequence: TGTGCCAGCAGTTCCTCGACTCTTCCTACCGGCTACGAGCAGTACTTC. The gene calls are TRBV28 and TRBJ2-7; no definite D call. The germline V gene encodes CDR1 MDHEN and CDR2 SYDVKM. Trimming took off 4 bases at V and 3 bases at J, with 19 bases between the two ends. The CDR3 contains 16 residues.